This entry concerns a single T cell receptor beta chain. Its antigen is as yet unknown. These data come from a study of T cell responses to AZD1222 COVID-19 vaccine. Study-level results: Clonal diversity was possibly underestimated, and white British individuals and females predominated among donors. Spike-specific TCRs gained breadth and depth after people received two AZD1222 doses. Baseline serology detected seropositivity in only a handful of AZD1222 recipients.

The repertoire was sequenced with immunoSEQ multiplex PCR; TCRdb's copy has only in-frame clones and lacks some. This table holds 95,000 to 150,000 clones, about 91% found once. The germline gives CDR1 LNHDA, CDR2 SQIVND (reference sequence). This CDR3 comprises 16 residues. V trimming: 3 bases; J trimming: 0 bases; junction bases outside the gene matches: 3. The specimen comprised peripheral blood, sampled on day 0 of AZD1222 vaccination. This TCR came from an adult in good health. The chain joins TRBV19 to TRBJ2-2; 8 bases align to TRBD2. The CDR3 bases are TGTGCCAGTAGTATGGAAGCGGGAGCGAACACCGGGGAGCTGTTTTTT. It codes for CASSMEAGANTGELFF. Full variable domain (missing parts from reference TRBV19 and TRBJ2-2): DGGITQSPKYLFRKEGQNVTLSCEQNLNHDAMYWYRQDPGQGLRLIYYSQIVNDFQKGDIAEGYSVSREKKESFPLTVTSAQKNPTAFYLCASSMEAGANTGELFFGEGSRLTVL.